Sequencing of this TCR beta chain was carried out in a study of T cells in Graves' hyperthyroidism and ophthalmopathy. General study results and limits: Among thyroid clonotypes expanded above 0.001, most also appeared in blood. Ophthalmopathy was model-predicted a median roughly six months pre-onset.

This clonotype showed up many times. Its antigen is still unknown. With 3 bases removed from V and 5 bases from J, the gap between germline ends came to 17 bases. The CDR3 sequence is 15 residues long. CDR1 and CDR2 from the germline V gene are KGHSH and LQKENI. Amplification of TCR beta CDR3 regions was performed using RNA transcripts as template. Using the HTBI primer set, a first-round RT-PCR was run on the TCR CDR3. TCRdb re-derived calls from the multiplex PCR reads in MiXCR, one entry per CDR3 protein. This sample has hundreds of thousands of distinct CDR3 sequences, with around 15% found just once. Ophthalmopathy in the patients scored at least 3 on Clinical Activity Score and at least 4 on NOSPECS grade, lasting under 3 months. The PBMCs studied were ones that came from 9 to 10 ml fresh peripheral blood.

Material for sequencing was blood. The chain recombines TRBV18 with TRBJ2-7; tentatively, D is TRBD1 (6 bases). The TCR was taken from a woman aged 60-70 years with Graves' ophthalmopathy. Here the CDR3 reads CASSPNTGTPHEQYF. The CDR3 DNA sequence: TGTGCCAGCTCACCCAACACAGGGACCCCCCACGAGCAGTACTTC. Based on the CDR3 plus reference TRBV18 and TRBJ2-7, the full variable domain is NAGVMQNPRHLVRRRGQEARLRCSPMKGHSHVYWYRQLPEEGLKFMVYLQKENIIDESGMPKERFSAEFPKEGPSILRIQQVVRGDSAAYFCASSPNTGTPHEQYFGPGTRLTVT.